This T cell receptor beta chain came from a study of OX40 agonist ivuxolimab in advanced cancers. Study-wide background: Treatment of patients was with ivuxolimab, an agonistic anti-OX40 (CD134) antibody. Patients received ivuxolimab, an intravenous treatment, every 2 weeks at 0.01 to 10 mg/kg. People who had prior anti-PD-1, anti-PD-L1 or anti-CTLA-4 therapy could take part, and approximately 44% had some.

About this clone itself: The antigen remains undetermined.

The protocol was immunoSEQ multiplex PCR, while the TCRdb copy is restricted to in-frame clones and leaves out a portion. The profile shows roughly 64,000 clones, around four fifths of them singletons. Study results and caveats: Averaged across samples, CD8+ T cells carried more expanded clones than CD4+ did.

The material sequenced was CD4+ or CD8+ T cells sorted from blood, taken in a trial of the OX40 agonist ivuxolimab. This clonotype originated in an adult with an advanced solid tumor such as melanoma, head and neck, liver or kidney cancer.

The CDR3 DNA sequence: TGTGCCACCAGCCCGGGACAGGCGAAAGAGACCCAGTACTTC. Its protein is CATSPGQAKETQYF. The V and J genes are TRBV15 and TRBJ2-5; 8 bases map to TRBD1. CDR3 length: 14 residues. V trimming: 5 bases; J trimming: 3 bases; junction bases outside the gene matches: 5. Germline V lookup: CDR1 LNHNV, CDR2 YYDKDF (reference sequence).